The clone carrying this T cell receptor (beta chain) has more than one count but fewer than ten. The data are from a study of beta chain features in type 1 diabetes. The length of the CDR3 is 14 residues. CDR1 SGHTA and CDR2 FQGNSA come from the germline V gene. V was clipped by 7 bases and J by 7 bases; unmatched bases: 4. Every bit of the isolated RNA underwent reverse transcription, so sequencing read expressed TCRB transcripts. Generated by immunoSEQ multiplex PCR, the TCRdb table keeps only in-frame clones and is missing some. Of 300,000 to 350,000 clones listed, roughly 8% are singletons. This sequence was found in a woman under 30 in good health. The rearrangement uses TRBV7-2 and TRBJ2-1; 13 bases fit TRBD2. The source material was central memory CD4+ T cells from blood. CDR3 in DNA: TGTGCCAGCAAACTAGCGGGAGGGCGAAATGAGCAGTTCTTC. This gives the protein CASKLAGGRNEQFF.